This TCR beta chain was identified in a study of blood T cell repertoires in COVID-19. Study-level background: Nucleic acid was either cDNA or gDNA, and it came from T cells, B-cell-depleted T cells, or PBMCs.

The repertoire was sequenced with immunoSEQ multiplex PCR; TCRdb's copy has only in-frame clones and lacks some. This table holds more than 250,000 clones, 88% found once. The clonotype originates from a human donor in a cohort sampled during active COVID-19. The sequenced sample consisted of peripheral blood.

The CDR3 sequence is CASSTESNQPQHF. Here the CDR3 DNA reads TGTGCCAGCAGTACAGAAAGCAATCAGCCCCAGCATTTT. V is TRBV6-5 and J is TRBJ1-5; no firm D call. Germline CDR1 reads MNHEY; CDR2 reads SVGAGI. Deletions cut 5 bases from V and 1 base from J, with 6 bases between. This CDR3 is built from 13 residues.